Listed below are T cell receptor beta chains from one sample, sequenced in a study of blood T cell repertoires in COVID-19. Data came from immunoSEQ multiplex PCR; TCRdb stores just in-frame clones and leaves some out. This sample has roughly 25,000 clones, with about four fifths found just once. The material sequenced was peripheral blood. These receptors were obtained from a man between 50 and 59 years old with COVID-19, enrolled during active disease. Both conserved end residues are part of each CDR3. The D gene is left open where the match is weak. Clone size is given for some rows only: seen once, a few or many times, or a class if the clone is expanded.

d_gene: TRBD1; abundance: NA; v_gene: TRBV9; j_gene: TRBJ1-5; CDR3aa: CASSGEVTGDFSNQPQHF; CDR3nt: TGTGCCAGCAGCGGGGAGGTTACAGGGGACTTTAGCAATCAGCCCCAGCATTTT
d_gene: NA; abundance: NA; v_gene: TRBV20-1; j_gene: TRBJ1-3; CDR3aa: CSASWGEAGNTIYF; CDR3nt: TGCAGTGCTAGTTGGGGGGAAGCTGGAAACACCATATATTTT
d_gene: NA; abundance: NA; v_gene: TRBV28; j_gene: TRBJ1-5; CDR3aa: CASRRSNQPQHF; CDR3nt: TGTGCCAGCAGGCGTAGCAATCAGCCCCAGCATTTT
d_gene: TRBD2; abundance: few; v_gene: TRBV2; j_gene: TRBJ2-5; CDR3aa: CASKGTSGGGQETQYF; CDR3nt: TGTGCCAGCAAAGGGACTAGCGGGGGAGGCCAAGAGACCCAGTACTTC
d_gene: NA; abundance: NA; v_gene: TRBV9; j_gene: TRBJ2-4; CDR3aa: CASSVGGGGIQYF; CDR3nt: TGTGCCAGCAGCGTAGGGGGAGGTGGCATTCAGTACTTC
d_gene: NA; abundance: few; v_gene: TRBV5-6; j_gene: TRBJ1-2; CDR3aa: CASSTGQAVYGYTF; CDR3nt: TGTGCCAGCAGCACAGGACAAGCAGTTTATGGCTACACCTTC
d_gene: NA; abundance: NA; v_gene: TRBV2; j_gene: TRBJ2-7; CDR3aa: CASSVGSTGPRYEQYF; CDR3nt: TGTGCCAGCAGTGTGGGCTCCACCGGCCCTCGCTACGAGCAGTACTTC
d_gene: NA; abundance: NA; v_gene: TRBV29-1; j_gene: TRBJ2-1; CDR3aa: CSGQINEQFF; CDR3nt: TGCAGCGGACAGATCAATGAGCAGTTCTTC
d_gene: TRBD2; abundance: once; v_gene: TRBV5-6; j_gene: TRBJ2-1; CDR3aa: CASSLVDPAGNEQFF; CDR3nt: TGTGCCAGCAGCTTGGTGGATCCAGCGGGGAATGAGCAGTTCTTC
d_gene: NA; abundance: NA; v_gene: TRBV28; j_gene: TRBJ2-7; CDR3aa: CASSLNGGPYEQYF; CDR3nt: TGTGCCAGCAGTCTAAACGGGGGGCCCTACGAGCAGTACTTC
d_gene: TRBD2; abundance: NA; v_gene: TRBV10-2; j_gene: TRBJ2-3; CDR3aa: CASSNLTSGSEWTDTQYF; CDR3nt: TGCGCCAGCAGCAACCTGACTAGCGGGAGTGAGTGGACAGATACGCAGTATTTT
d_gene: TRBD1; abundance: NA; v_gene: TRBV5-4; j_gene: TRBJ2-5; CDR3aa: CASSRTGQETQYF; CDR3nt: TGTGCCAGCAGTCGGACAGGGCAAGAGACCCAGTACTTC
d_gene: TRBD1; abundance: NA; v_gene: TRBV6-5; j_gene: TRBJ2-2; CDR3aa: CASSYTGTGAGELFF; CDR3nt: TGTGCCAGCAGTTACACCGGGACAGGCGCCGGGGAGCTGTTTTTT
d_gene: NA; abundance: NA; v_gene: TRBV6-5; j_gene: TRBJ2-7; CDR3aa: CASSYITTDEQYF; CDR3nt: TGTGCCAGCTCCTATATTACCACGGACGAGCAGTACTTC
d_gene: TRBD1; abundance: NA; v_gene: TRBV7-9; j_gene: TRBJ1-2; CDR3aa: CASEGDRAHYGYTF; CDR3nt: TGTGCCAGCGAGGGGGACAGGGCCCACTATGGCTACACCTTC
d_gene: TRBD1; abundance: NA; v_gene: TRBV3-1/TRBV3-2; j_gene: TRBJ2-2; CDR3aa: CASSPRTGDTGELFF; CDR3nt: TGTGCCAGCAGCCCCCGGACAGGCGACACCGGGGAGCTGTTTTTT
d_gene: NA; abundance: NA; v_gene: TRBV6-5; j_gene: TRBJ2-1; CDR3aa: CASSLQGGSYNEQFF; CDR3nt: TGTGCCAGCAGCCTACAGGGTGGGTCCTACAATGAGCAGTTCTTC
d_gene: TRBD1; abundance: NA; v_gene: TRBV7-9; j_gene: TRBJ2-7; CDR3aa: CASRGQGDYEQYF; CDR3nt: TGTGCCAGCCGGGGACAGGGAGACTACGAGCAGTACTTC
d_gene: NA; abundance: once; v_gene: TRBV19; j_gene: TRBJ1-1; CDR3aa: CVSSMTLTNTEAFF; CDR3nt: TGTGTCAGTAGTATGACACTGACGAACACTGAAGCTTTCTTT
d_gene: NA; abundance: NA; v_gene: TRBV7-2; j_gene: TRBJ1-5; CDR3aa: CASSLGGLQPQHF; CDR3nt: TGTGCCAGCAGCTTAGGGGGGCTTCAGCCCCAGCATTTT
d_gene: TRBD1; abundance: NA; v_gene: TRBV30; j_gene: TRBJ2-7; CDR3aa: CAWSVPGTGSYEQYF; CDR3nt: TGTGCCTGGAGTGTTCCCGGGACAGGGTCCTACGAGCAGTACTTC
d_gene: NA; abundance: few; v_gene: TRBV5-4; j_gene: TRBJ2-7; CDR3aa: CASSSDRRYEQYF; CDR3nt: TGTGCCAGCAGTTCTGACAGGCGCTACGAGCAGTACTTC
d_gene: NA; abundance: NA; v_gene: TRBV6-6; j_gene: TRBJ2-6; CDR3aa: CASSLQGTGANVLTF; CDR3nt: TGTGCCAGCAGTCTCCAGGGGACAGGGGCCAACGTCCTGACTTTC
d_gene: NA; abundance: NA; v_gene: TRBV7-2; j_gene: TRBJ2-7; CDR3aa: CASSLGRETYEQYF; CDR3nt: TGTGCCAGCAGCTTAGGGAGGGAGACCTACGAGCAGTACTTC
d_gene: NA; abundance: NA; v_gene: TRBV2; j_gene: TRBJ1-1; CDR3aa: CASRDRSGYTEAFF; CDR3nt: TGTGCCAGCCGCGACAGATCTGGGTACACTGAAGCTTTCTTT
d_gene: TRBD1; abundance: NA; v_gene: TRBV19; j_gene: TRBJ1-4; CDR3aa: CASSIIPGQGDEKLFF; CDR3nt: TGTGCCAGTAGTATAATCCCGGGACAGGGAGATGAAAAACTGTTTTTT
d_gene: NA; abundance: NA; v_gene: TRBV28; j_gene: TRBJ1-6; CDR3aa: CASSLPQGSSYNSPLHF; CDR3nt: TGTGCCAGCAGTTTACCTCAGGGGAGCTCCTATAATTCACCCCTCCACTTT
d_gene: NA; abundance: NA; v_gene: TRBV14; j_gene: TRBJ2-7; CDR3aa: CASSHRQYRGQYF; CDR3nt: TGTGCCAGCAGCCATAGACAGTATCGAGGGCAGTACTTC
d_gene: NA; abundance: NA; v_gene: TRBV6-1; j_gene: TRBJ1-5; CDR3aa: CASSEASGPLGQPQHF; CDR3nt: TGTGCCAGCAGTGAAGCCTCAGGTCCCTTGGGTCAGCCCCAGCATTTT
d_gene: NA; abundance: NA; v_gene: TRBV7-2; j_gene: TRBJ2-1; CDR3aa: CASSPAVAVNEQFF; CDR3nt: TGTGCCAGCAGCCCCGCCGTCGCGGTTAATGAGCAGTTCTTC
d_gene: NA; abundance: NA; v_gene: TRBV5-1; j_gene: TRBJ2-5; CDR3aa: CASSSDWPSSQETQYF; CDR3nt: TGCGCCAGCAGCTCGGACTGGCCCTCCTCACAAGAGACCCAGTACTTC
d_gene: TRBD2; abundance: few; v_gene: TRBV9; j_gene: TRBJ2-1; CDR3aa: CASSSRTSGIRNEQFF; CDR3nt: TGTGCCAGCAGCTCTCGGACTAGCGGGATTAGGAATGAGCAGTTCTTC
d_gene: NA; abundance: NA; v_gene: TRBV20-1; j_gene: TRBJ1-2; CDR3aa: CSARQDYGYTF; CDR3nt: TGCAGTGCTAGACAGGACTATGGCTACACCTTC
d_gene: NA; abundance: NA; v_gene: TRBV19; j_gene: TRBJ1-6; CDR3aa: CASSIDAGDSPLHF; CDR3nt: TGTGCCAGTAGTATCGACGCCGGGGATTCACCCCTCCACTTT
d_gene: NA; abundance: NA; v_gene: TRBV7-3; j_gene: TRBJ1-6; CDR3aa: CASSTTGPQSPLHF; CDR3nt: TGTGCCAGCAGCACAACAGGGCCCCAGTCACCCCTCCACTTT
d_gene: NA; abundance: NA; v_gene: TRBV28; j_gene: TRBJ1-5; CDR3aa: CASSGGIRARQPQHF; CDR3nt: TGTGCCAGCAGTGGGGGGATCCGGGCCCGTCAGCCCCAGCATTTT
d_gene: NA; abundance: NA; v_gene: TRBV3-1/TRBV3-2; j_gene: TRBJ2-2; CDR3aa: CASSHAGELFF; CDR3nt: TGTGCCAGCAGCCACGCCGGGGAGCTGTTTTTT
d_gene: NA; abundance: few; v_gene: TRBV19; j_gene: TRBJ1-6; CDR3aa: CASSIQGGNSPLHF; CDR3nt: TGTGCCAGTAGTATACAGGGCGGCAATTCACCCCTCCACTTT
d_gene: TRBD1; abundance: few; v_gene: TRBV28; j_gene: TRBJ2-7; CDR3aa: CASSRQGSNYEQYF; CDR3nt: TGTGCCAGCAGTCGACAGGGGTCAAACTACGAGCAGTACTTC
d_gene: TRBD1; abundance: NA; v_gene: TRBV2; j_gene: TRBJ1-6; CDR3aa: CARSKPGQVNSPLHF; CDR3nt: TGTGCCAGATCCAAACCGGGACAGGTGAATTCACCCCTCCACTTT
d_gene: NA; abundance: NA; v_gene: TRBV18; j_gene: TRBJ2-7; CDR3aa: CASSEGGAGTYEQYF; CDR3nt: TGTGCCAGCTCAGAGGGGGGAGCGGGGACCTACGAGCAGTACTTC
d_gene: NA; abundance: NA; v_gene: TRBV4-1; j_gene: TRBJ1-2; CDR3aa: CASSQAHDSALNYGYTF; CDR3nt: TGCGCCAGCAGCCAGGCCCATGACTCGGCCCTAAACTATGGCTACACCTTC
d_gene: TRBD2; abundance: NA; v_gene: TRBV19; j_gene: TRBJ2-2; CDR3aa: CASSISGGPIGELFF; CDR3nt: TGTGCCAGTAGTATCAGCGGGGGACCAATCGGGGAGCTGTTTTTT
d_gene: NA; abundance: NA; v_gene: TRBV6-6; j_gene: TRBJ1-1; CDR3aa: CASSYSTPPSEAFF; CDR3nt: TGTGCCAGCAGTTACTCCACTCCCCCCTCTGAAGCTTTCTTT
d_gene: NA; abundance: few; v_gene: TRBV30; j_gene: TRBJ2-4; CDR3aa: CAWSVPLQRVAKNIQYF; CDR3nt: TGTGCCTGGAGTGTCCCCTTGCAGCGGGTAGCCAAAAACATTCAGTACTTC
d_gene: NA; abundance: NA; v_gene: TRBV5-6; j_gene: TRBJ2-7; CDR3aa: CASSLGQVSSYEQYF; CDR3nt: TGTGCCAGCAGCTTGGGTCAGGTCAGCTCCTACGAGCAGTACTTC
d_gene: NA; abundance: NA; v_gene: TRBV3-1/TRBV3-2; j_gene: TRBJ1-3; CDR3aa: CASSRGGGPSLNTIYF; CDR3nt: TGTGCCAGCAGCCGAGGAGGAGGGCCATCTTTAAACACCATATATTTT
d_gene: NA; abundance: NA; v_gene: TRBV30; j_gene: TRBJ1-6; CDR3aa: CACGYQGLNSPLHF; CDR3nt: TGTGCCTGTGGGTATCAGGGACTAAACTCACCCCTCCACTTT
d_gene: TRBD1; abundance: once; v_gene: TRBV27; j_gene: TRBJ2-5; CDR3aa: CASSRDRGWETQYF; CDR3nt: TGTGCCAGCAGTCGGGACAGGGGATGGGAGACCCAGTACTTC
d_gene: NA; abundance: NA; v_gene: TRBV5-1; j_gene: TRBJ2-3; CDR3aa: CASSLVVRGTDTQYF; CDR3nt: TGCGCCAGCAGCTTGGTGGTCAGGGGCACAGATACGCAGTATTTT
d_gene: NA; abundance: NA; v_gene: TRBV3-1/TRBV3-2; j_gene: TRBJ2-1; CDR3aa: CASSQGIGEQFF; CDR3nt: TGTGCCAGCAGCCAAGGAATTGGCGAGCAGTTCTTC